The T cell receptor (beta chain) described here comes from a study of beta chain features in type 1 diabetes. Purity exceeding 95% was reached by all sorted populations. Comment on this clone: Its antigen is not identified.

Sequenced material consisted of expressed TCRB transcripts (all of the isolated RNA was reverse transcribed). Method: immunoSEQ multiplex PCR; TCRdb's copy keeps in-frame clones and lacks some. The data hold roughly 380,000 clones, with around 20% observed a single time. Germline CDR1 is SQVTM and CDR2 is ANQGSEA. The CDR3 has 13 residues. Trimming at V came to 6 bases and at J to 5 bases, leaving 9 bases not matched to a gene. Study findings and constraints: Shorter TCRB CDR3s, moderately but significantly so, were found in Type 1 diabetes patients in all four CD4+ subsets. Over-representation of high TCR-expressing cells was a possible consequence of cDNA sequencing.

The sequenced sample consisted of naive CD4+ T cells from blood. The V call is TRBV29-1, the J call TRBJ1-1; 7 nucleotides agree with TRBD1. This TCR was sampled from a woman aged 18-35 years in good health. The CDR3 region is CSVHRGEGTEAFF. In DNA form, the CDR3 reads TGCAGCGTACACAGGGGCGAGGGGACTGAAGCTTTCTTT.